These 4 T cell receptor beta chains were all obtained from the same sample, sequenced in a study of shared T cell receptors in the human thymus. The table came from immunoSEQ multiplex PCR; TCRdb's copy has only in-frame clones and leaves some out. The top ten clones hold roughly 0.021% of a sample with a few hundred thousand clones, around 95% of them seen once. Sequencing was carried out using thymocytes. These receptors all come from a human donor.

The chain couples TRBV29-1 to TRBJ2-3; weak D call: TRBD2 (5 bases). Germline loops: CDR1 SQVTM, CDR2 ANQGSEA. The V end was cut by 2 bases, the J end by 4 bases, with 16 bases between. The CDR3 loop spans 15 amino acids. The CDR3 is CSVERWVGSPDTQYF. The CDR3 nucleotides are TGCAGCGTTGAACGCTGGGTAGGGAGCCCAGATACGCAGTATTTT.

V and J are TRBV18 and TRBJ1-2; no firm D call. The CDR3 length is 15 residues. Deletions cut 1 base from V and 8 bases from J, with 17 bases between. Per the germline V gene, CDR1 is KGHSH and CDR2 is LQKENI. The DNA of the CDR3 is TGTGCCAGCTCACCACGGAGCTCTGGGAGTGGGGGCTACACCTTC. Residues: CASSPRSSGSGGYTF.

This chain connects TRBV23-1 to TRBJ1-4, with D possibly being TRBD1 (6 bases). TRBV23-1 falls under the ORF class, with uncertain function. The CDR3 extends over 17 amino acids. Trimming cost V 5 bases and J 4 bases, with 20 bases left between them. The CDR3 bases are TGCGCCAGCAGTTACGGGGGCGAGGCAGGCGTTAATGAAAAACTGTTTTTT. Translating it yields CASSYGGEAGVNEKLFF.

The chain uses TRBV6-4 and TRBJ2-2, with 9 positions matching TRBD1. The CDR3 is 15 amino acids. The V gene end was trimmed by 6 bases and the J gene end by 6 bases; junction bases not matched to a gene: 8. Germline V CDR1 and CDR2: MRHNA, SNTAGT. The CDR3: CASRHRDRDAGELFF. CDR3 nucleotide sequence: TGTGCCAGCAGGCACCGGGACAGGGATGCCGGGGAGCTGTTTTTT.